Here is one T cell receptor beta chain with its context. What it binds is unknown. This sample stems from a study of shared clonotypes between healthy human individuals. In the study overall: CD8 memory received one plate per donor, CD8 naive two, CD4 memory three and CD4 naive three.

The DNA input per sorted-subset replicate PCR was 150 to 200 ng, corresponding to some 30,000 T cell genomes. Sequencing was performed with immunoSEQ multiplex PCR; in TCRdb, only in-frame clones are kept and a portion is missing. The repertoire includes 2.3 million or so clones, 90% to 95% of them detected once, and about 0.39% sits in the top ten. The CDR3 contains 14 residues. Germline V gene sequence: CDR1 SQVTM, CDR2 ANQGSEA. Trimming removed 4 bases from V and 0 bases from J, with 12 bases in between. Findings of the study overall: Deeper or shallower sequencing was expected to change how clonotypes are shared among donors.

This TCR came from a man between 18 and 35 years old in good health. Some clones in this sample may be carry-over from other donors' samples. The chain employs TRBV29-1 and TRBJ1-2; D is unresolved. Source material: naive CD4+ T cells from PBMCs. Subset in this sample: CD45RA+ positively selected. CDR3 sequence: CSVGARLSNYGYTF. CDR3 DNA: TGCAGCGTTGGCGCCAGGTTATCTAACTATGGCTACACCTTC.